These 27 T cell receptor beta chains share one sample of origin, sequenced in a study of control samples from healthy donors and cancer patients. Assay: immunoSEQ multiplex PCR; the TCRdb copy retains only in-frame clones and omits some. The sample consists of under 150,000 clones, approximately 92% of them appearing once. The sample consisted of PBMCs. The receptors were gathered from a woman aged 50 to 60 with colorectal cancer.

The V and J genes are TRBV2 and TRBJ2-3; D may be TRBD1 or TRBD2 (6 bases each). Germline assignment: CDR1 SNHLY and CDR2 FYNNEI. The CDR3 has 14 amino acids. V dropped 4 bases and J dropped 6 bases, with 14 bases sitting between them. The CDR3 loop is CASSARGRGDTQYF. As DNA, the CDR3 is TGTGCCAGCAGTGCCCGGGGGCGGGGTGATACGCAGTATTTT.

This chain uses TRBV7-3 with TRBJ2-1, with D unresolved. The CDR3 runs 16 residues. CDR1 and CDR2 (germline): SGHTA, FQGTGA. Trimming removed 5 bases at V and 0 bases at J, with 14 bases between. CDR3: CASSPSRRSSYNEQFF. The CDR3 region has the DNA TGTGCCAGCAGCCCGAGCCGCAGAAGCTCCTACAATGAGCAGTTCTTC.

The V call is TRBV11-3, the J call TRBJ2-7; 15 bases match TRBD2. The germline V gene has CDR1 SGHNT and CDR2 YENEEA. The CDR3 consists of 15 residues. V shed 5 bases and J 4 bases; nucleotides not matched to a gene: 3. In DNA, the CDR3 is TGTGCCAGCAGCCCGGGACTAGCGGGAGGATACGAGCAGTACTTC. As protein: CASSPGLAGGYEQYF.

The chain couples TRBV5-1 to TRBJ2-1, with D perhaps assigned TRBD1 or TRBD2 (5 bases each). The CDR3 has 16 amino acids. Germline V gene data show CDR1 as SGHRS and CDR2 as YFSETQ. Between the trimmed V and J ends, which lost 4 bases and 4 bases, there was a span of 18 bases. The CDR3 nucleotides read TGCGCCAGCAGCGCCCCGGGGCAGGACCAGTACAATGAGCAGTTCTTC. Protein sequence: CASSAPGQDQYNEQFF.

The genes are TRBV6-1 and TRBJ1-2, with D possibly TRBD1 on 5 matching bases. The germline V gene encodes CDR1 MNHNS and CDR2 SASEGT. This CDR3 is 12 amino acids long. Trimming removed 2 bases from V and 6 bases from J, with 7 bases in between. CDR3 coding DNA: TGTGCCAGCAGTGAAACGGGGGATGGCTACACCTTC. It translates to CASSETGDGYTF.

This clone was recorded only once. The genes are TRBV5-1 and TRBJ2-7; D remains unclear. Germline V CDR1 and CDR2: SGHRS, YFSETQ. The CDR3 runs 15 residues. Trimming stripped 0 bases from V and 0 bases from J, with 10 bases between. This CDR3 is CASSLEGHLSYEQYF. In DNA, the CDR3 is TGCGCCAGCAGCTTGGAAGGCCATCTCTCCTACGAGCAGTACTTC.

The gene calls are TRBV5-6 and TRBJ1-2; D ambiguous. CDR1 is SGHDT and CDR2 is YYEEEE in the germline V gene. This CDR3 has 14 residues. V was trimmed by 0 bases and J by 6 bases, leaving 12 bases between them. This chain's CDR3 is CASSLDEGGHGYTF. In DNA, the CDR3 is TGTGCCAGCAGCTTGGACGAGGGCGGTCATGGCTACACCTTC.

The chain links TRBV6-5 to TRBJ1-4; D may be TRBD1 (5 bases). The ends were cut back, 2 bases at V and 5 bases at J, with 12 bases in the middle. CDR3 length: 15 amino acids. Germline lookup yields CDR1 MNHEY and CDR2 SVGAGI. The CDR3 loop reads CASSYASGGNEKLFF. The CDR3 nucleotides read TGTGCCAGCAGTTACGCTTCCGGGGGGAATGAAAAACTGTTTTTT.

Note on this clone: The junction does not match germline at one end; this may be a read error. The chain combines TRBV18 with TRBJ2-1; 8 positions agree with TRBD2. This CDR3 contains 15 residues. Germline CDR1 reads KGHSH; CDR2 reads LQKENI. CDR3 sequence: CASPPRGGAYNEQFF. In DNA form, the CDR3 reads TGTGCCAGCCCACCACGGGGGGGGGCATACAATGAGCAGTTCTTC.

The rearrangement uses TRBV28 and TRBJ2-3; 8 bases agree with TRBD1. After removal of 5 bases from V and 2 bases from J, the junction contained 6 bases not matched to a gene. The CDR3 contains 15 residues. Germline V gives CDR1 MDHEN, CDR2 SYDVKM. CDR3 in amino acids: CASSAGTGITDTQYF. As DNA, the CDR3 is TGTGCCAGCAGTGCCGGGACAGGAATCACAGATACGCAGTATTTT.

The chain links TRBV7-9 to TRBJ1-4; D not certain. Germline values: CDR1 SEHNR, CDR2 FQNEAQ (reference sequence). The CDR3 is 14 amino acids. Trimming took off 5 bases at V and 5 bases at J, with 12 bases between the two ends. The CDR3 reads CASSAERSNEKLFF. In DNA, the CDR3 is TGTGCCAGCAGCGCCGAGAGGTCCAATGAAAAACTGTTTTTT.

This clone came up a few times. Other nucleotide sequences in the sample specify the same CDR3. The chain joins TRBV6-2 or TRBV6-3 to TRBJ1-5; maybe TRBD1 (5 bases). The CDR3 is 15 residues long. V was shortened by 5 bases and J by 0 bases, with 11 bases between the two germline ends. Germline-derived CDR1 and CDR2 are MNHEY and SVGEGT. The CDR3 sequence: CASSRDGHSNQPQHF. As DNA, the CDR3 is TGTGCCAGCAGTCGGGACGGCCATAGCAATCAGCCCCAGCATTTT.

The chain links TRBV5-6 to TRBJ1-1, with D hard to call. Per germline, CDR1 SGHDT and CDR2 YYEEEE. CDR3 length equals 15 residues. V shed 0 bases and J shed 1 base, with 10 bases lying between them. CDR3 coding DNA: TGTGCCAGCAGCTTGGTGCCAGGACCGAACACTGAAGCTTTCTTT. Translation: CASSLVPGPNTEAFF. The full variable domain, with the rest looked up from reference TRBV5-6 and TRBJ1-1, is DAGVTQSPTHLIKTRGQQVTLRCSPKSGHDTVSWYQQALGQGPQFIFQYYEEEERQRGNFPDRFSGHQFPNYSSELNVNALLLGDSALYLCASSLVPGPNTEAFFGQGTRLTVV.

The CDR3 loop reads CASSSTSGYGNEQFF. CDR3 coding DNA: TGCGCCAGCAGCTCGACTAGCGGGTATGGCAATGAGCAGTTCTTC. The chain is built from TRBV5-1 and TRBJ2-1; 10 bases are a match to TRBD2. The CDR3 length is 15 residues. From germline, CDR1 is SGHRS and CDR2 YFSETQ. Trimming at V came to 3 bases and at J to 6 bases, leaving 6 bases not matched to a gene.

The chain couples TRBV2 to TRBJ2-1; 10 bases fit TRBD2. V was clipped by 8 bases and J by 5 bases; unmatched bases: 9. CDR3 length: 15 residues. From germline, CDR1 is SNHLY and CDR2 FYNNEI. CDR3 amino acids: CASSSLAGANNEQFF. The CDR3 DNA reads TGTGCCAGCTCTTCTCTAGCGGGAGCTAACAATGAGCAGTTCTTC.

The rearrangement uses TRBV5-1 and TRBJ2-3; TRBD2 aligns across 7 bases. The CDR3 extends over 15 amino acids. V trimming: 5 bases; J trimming: 4 bases; junction bases outside the gene matches: 10. Germline values: CDR1 SGHRS, CDR2 YFSETQ. CDR3 loop: CASSLMGEGPDTQYF. The CDR3 coding sequence is TGCGCCAGCAGTTTAATGGGGGAGGGTCCAGATACGCAGTATTTT.

The rearrangement uses TRBV2 and TRBJ2-3; 8 bases align to TRBD2. V trimming: 7 bases; J trimming: 2 bases; junction bases outside the gene matches: 8. Looked up from germline, CDR1 is SNHLY and CDR2 is FYNNEI. CDR3 length: 15 residues. CDR3 region: CASIPGAGDTDTQYF. DNA for the CDR3: TGTGCCAGCATCCCCGGAGCGGGAGACACAGATACGCAGTATTTT.

The chain has TRBV19 and TRBJ2-1; 8 nucleotides line up with TRBD2. Trimming cost V 4 bases and J 8 bases; bases outside gene matches: 4. This CDR3 has 13 amino acids. CDR1 is LNHDA and CDR2 is SQIVND in the germline V gene (reference sequence). This CDR3 is CASSTTSDHEQFF. In nucleotides, the CDR3 is TGTGCCAGTAGTACGACTAGCGATCATGAGCAGTTCTTC.

The chain couples TRBV28 to TRBJ2-3; 12 bases line up with TRBD2. This CDR3 has 16 residues. Per the germline V gene, CDR1 is MDHEN and CDR2 is SYDVKM. V shed 5 bases and J 6 bases; nucleotides not matched to a gene: 9. CDR3 loop: CASSPGLAGMGDTQYF. The CDR3 DNA is TGTGCCAGCAGTCCCGGACTAGCGGGGATGGGCGATACGCAGTATTTT.

The chain uses TRBV18 and TRBJ2-5; 11 positions match TRBD1. Per germline, CDR1 KGHSH and CDR2 LQKENI. There are 15 residues in the CDR3. V was clipped by 4 bases and J by 4 bases; unmatched bases: 5. The CDR3 here is CASSQRTGGRETQYF. The CDR3 coding sequence is TGTGCCAGCTCACAAAGGACAGGGGGCAGAGAGACCCAGTACTTC.

This chain links TRBV11-2 with TRBJ2-2; no clear D gene. Between the trimmed V and J ends, which lost 0 bases and 1 base, there was a span of 6 bases. Germline V gene sequence: CDR1 SGHAT, CDR2 FQNNGV. The CDR3 contains 15 residues. The CDR3 bases are TGTGCCAGCAGCTTAGATCGAGTGAACACCGGGGAGCTGTTTTTT. It codes for CASSLDRVNTGELFF.

J is TRBJ1-1 and V is TRBV7-6; TRBD1 might be the D (5 bases). V gave up 6 bases and J gave up 2 bases, with 16 bases separating them. CDR1 is SGHVS and CDR2 is FNYEAQ in the germline V gene. This CDR3 has 15 residues. The CDR3 loop is CASRPRRGFNTEAFF. The CDR3 DNA reads as TGTGCCAGCAGACCCCGGCGGGGCTTCAACACTGAAGCTTTCTTT.

The chain recombines TRBV5-1 with TRBJ2-2; TRBD2 might be the D (6 bases). Trimming shortened V by 0 bases and J by 7 bases, and 13 bases separated the two germline ends. The CDR3 length is 15 residues. The germline gives CDR1 SGHRS, CDR2 YFSETQ. The CDR3 region is CASSLGLAYGGELFF. The CDR3, as DNA: TGCGCCAGCAGCTTGGGCCTAGCGTATGGCGGGGAGCTGTTTTTT.

V gene TRBV18 combines with J gene TRBJ1-5; TRBD1 agrees at 7 bases. Trimming removed 6 bases from V and 2 bases from J; junction bases left unmatched: 7. Germline-derived CDR1 and CDR2 are KGHSH and LQKENI. CDR3 length equals 15 residues. CDR3 amino acids: CASSITGVGNQPQHF. CDR3 nucleotide sequence: TGTGCCAGCTCCATTACAGGGGTCGGCAATCAGCCCCAGCATTTT.

This clone was found once. This rearrangement joins TRBV6-6 to TRBJ2-5; D is possibly TRBD1 or TRBD2 (6 bases each). Between the trimmed V and J ends, which lost 7 bases and 5 bases, there was a span of 20 bases. The V gene's germline CDR1 is MNHNY and CDR2 SVGAGI (reference sequence). The CDR3 totals 15 residues. The CDR3 sequence: CASTPGALGIETQYF. As DNA, the CDR3 is TGTGCCAGCACCCCGGGGGCGCTGGGGATCGAGACCCAGTACTTC.

The chain joins TRBV28 to TRBJ2-7, with 9 bases lining up with TRBD2. Germline assignment: CDR1 MDHEN and CDR2 SYDVKM. After removal of 5 bases from V and 6 bases from J, the junction contained 11 bases not matched to a gene. The CDR3 sequence is 15 residues long. The CDR3 nucleotides are TGTGCCAGCAGTGCCGGGGGAGCGGGAGGTGCCGAGCAGTACTTC. This gives the protein CASSAGGAGGAEQYF.

The CDR3: CASSRAGVSNEQFF. The CDR3 bases are TGTGCCAGCAGTCGAGCGGGAGTGAGTAATGAGCAGTTCTTC. The rearrangement uses TRBV7-6 and TRBJ2-1; 8 bases map to TRBD2. CDR1 is SGHVS, CDR2 FNYEAQ, per germline. This CDR3 spans 14 amino acids. The V and J ends lost 6 bases and 7 bases, in that order; junction bases with no gene match: 8. The variable domain in full, completed from reference TRBV7-6 and TRBJ2-1, reads GAGVSQSPRYKVTKRGQDVALRCDPISGHVSLYWYRQALGQGPEFLTYFNYEAQQDKSGLPNDRFSAERPEGSISTLTIQRTEQRDSAMYRCASSRAGVSNEQFFGPGTRLTVL.